This passage covers 3 T cell receptor beta chains from one sample sequenced in a study of Graves' ophthalmopathy and Graves' hyperthyroidism. The authors amplified TCR beta CDR3 regions from RNA transcripts. First-round RT-PCR used HTBI primers; second-round multiplex PCR followed. Via MiXCR, TCRdb re-called the multiplex PCR reads, giving one row per CDR3 protein. Of some 400,000 distinct CDR3 sequences in the sample, approximately 16% were seen once. Material: peripheral blood. These receptors were taken from a woman between 18 and 29 years old with Graves' ophthalmopathy.

The V call is TRBV5-1, the J call TRBJ2-7, with 8 nucleotides matching TRBD1. With V trimmed by 4 bases and J by 7 bases, 10 bases remained unmatched. The CDR3 is 14 residues long. CDR1 SGHRS and CDR2 YFSETQ come from the germline V gene. CDR3 loop: CASSPPAQGGEQYF. CDR3 in DNA: TGCGCCAGCAGCCCGCCGGCACAGGGGGGAGAGCAGTACTTC. Filled out from reference TRBV5-1 and TRBJ2-7, the complete variable domain reads KAGVTQTPRYLIKTRGQQVTLSCSPISGHRSVSWYQQTPGQGLQFLFEYFSETQRNKGNFPGRFSGRQFSNSRSEMNVSTLELGDSALYLCASSPPAQGGEQYFGPGTRLTVT.

This clonotype was seen at least ten times. The gene calls are TRBV6-1 and TRBJ2-7; D unclear. Trimming stripped 6 bases from V and 6 bases from J, with 18 bases between. Looked up from germline, CDR1 is MNHNS and CDR2 is SASEGT. This CDR3 has 14 amino acids. CDR3 in amino acids: CASRPPFRSGEQYF. For the CDR3, the DNA is TGTGCCAGCAGACCACCTTTTCGATCCGGCGAGCAGTACTTC.

This clonotype came up many times. The DNA of the CDR3 is TGTGCCAGCAGTTTCGTATCCTACGAGCAGTACTTC. It encodes CASSFVSYEQYF. The chain couples TRBV28 to TRBJ2-7; D uncertain. CDR3 length: 12 amino acids. V lost 3 bases to trimming and J lost 1 base, with 4 bases between them. Germline CDR1 MDHEN, CDR2 SYDVKM.